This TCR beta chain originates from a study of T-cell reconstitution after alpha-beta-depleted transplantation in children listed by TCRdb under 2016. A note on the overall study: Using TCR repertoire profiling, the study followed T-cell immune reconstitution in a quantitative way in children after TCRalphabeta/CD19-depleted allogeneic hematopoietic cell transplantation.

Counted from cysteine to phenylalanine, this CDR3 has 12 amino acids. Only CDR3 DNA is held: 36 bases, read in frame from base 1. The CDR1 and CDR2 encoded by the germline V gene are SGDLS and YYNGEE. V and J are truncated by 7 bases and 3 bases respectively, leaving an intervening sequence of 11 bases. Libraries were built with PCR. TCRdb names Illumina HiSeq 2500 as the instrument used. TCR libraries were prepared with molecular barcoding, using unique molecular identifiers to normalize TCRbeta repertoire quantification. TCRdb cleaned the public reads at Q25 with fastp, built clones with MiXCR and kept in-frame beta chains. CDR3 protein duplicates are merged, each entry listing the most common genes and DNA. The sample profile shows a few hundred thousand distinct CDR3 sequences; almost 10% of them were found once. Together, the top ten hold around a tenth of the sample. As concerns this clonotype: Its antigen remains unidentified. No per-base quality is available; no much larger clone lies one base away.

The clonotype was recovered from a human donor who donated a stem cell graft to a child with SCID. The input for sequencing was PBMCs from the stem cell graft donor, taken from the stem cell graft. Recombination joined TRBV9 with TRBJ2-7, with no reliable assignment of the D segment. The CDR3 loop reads CASSFTNYEQYF. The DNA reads TGTGCCAGCTCCTTTACCAACTACGAGCAGTACTTC.